This T cell receptor (beta chain) emerged from a study of blood T cell repertoires in COVID-19. This clone is a singleton in its sample. Authors' methods: Nucleated cell counts were estimated from reference gene primer amplification. Libraries were prepared by immunoSEQ multiplex PCR; TCRdb keeps only in-frame clonotypes and omits some of them. Clone size and V and J calls were adopted from that table, with D and trimming inferred from the DNA. The sample holds 140,000 to 150,000 clones, 75% to 85% seen once. V was trimmed by 2 bases and J by 8 bases, leaving 6 bases between them. The CDR3 extends over 10 amino acids. CDR1 is GTSNPN, CDR2 SVGIG, per germline (reference sequence).

The sequence was collected from a human donor with acute or convalescent COVID-19. The donor label of this sample is uncertain. The chain combines TRBV30 with TRBJ1-1; possibly TRBD1 for D (5 bases). What was sequenced was peripheral blood. The CDR3 region is CAWSRTEAFF. The CDR3, as DNA: TGTGCCTGGAGTCGGACAGAAGCTTTCTTT.